This paragraph reports one T cell receptor beta chain. This receptor's antigen is unknown. Per-nucleotide qualities are absent, and no much larger clonotype sits a single base away. One collaborating source in Seattle enrolled patients during active infection and followed them longitudinally through the course of disease. Collaborating institutions collected whole blood in K2EDTA tubes following their own protocols. For TCRbeta analysis, collaborators shipped samples as frozen whole blood, isolated PBMCs, or DNA extracted from either of those sample types. TCRbeta CDR3 regions were amplified from genomic DNA using the immunoSEQ Assay, a bias-controlled multiplex PCR. In the source study's methods: Within the assay, amplification of reference gene primers was used to estimate how many nucleated cells each sample contained. To quantify the absolute abundance of each unique TCRbeta CDR3 rearrangement, sequence reads were collapsed and filtered. For each sample, productive Simpson clonality was calculated as the square root of Simpson's diversity index across productive rearrangements. TCRdb stores this immuneACCESS table with in-frame sequences only. Part of the clones is absent; in the studies checked, under half of the shortfall reflects unresolved V genes, and no reason is known for the rest. The DNA gave D and trimming, while V, J and clone size come from that table. The sample table records 95,000 to 120,000 clones; approximately 85% of these occur just once. The ten largest account for around 5.5% of the sample.

The source of the sample is a study of blood T cell repertoires in COVID-19 (dated by TCRdb to 2020 to 2021). Regarding the research as a whole: Samples covering the acute and convalescent phases of COVID-19 were provided by collaborators in the United States, Italy and Spain. The prospective study material was composed of cDNA or gDNA derived from T cells, B-cell-depleted T cells, or PBMCs. Deeply sampled blood TCRbeta repertoires from subjects exposed to, actively infected with, or recovered from COVID-19 were included in the dataset. The repertoires were released in a freely available public database meant as a resource for research on the immune response to SARS-CoV-2. Samples were obtained from the ongoing ImmuneRACE study (first 160 participants) and from over 1,000 subjects provided by 6 global collaborators. Sample metadata almost always included a de-identified subject ID, COVID-19 status, age in years and sex. HLA class I and class II types, where available, came from metadata supplied by the sample provider rather than from assay-based typing.

Measured from the cysteine to the phenylalanine, the CDR3 is 18 residues long. Left in the record is the CDR3 DNA by itself, 54 bases read in frame from the first base. CDR1 SGHRS and CDR2 YFSETQ are derived from the germline V gene. For this chain, trimming is 4 bases at the V end and 1 base at the J end, and the number of junction bases without a gene match is 13. General study outcomes and caveats: How much clinical and demographic metadata was included differed by source and by participant, and the metadata was provided uncurated.

The receptor was isolated from a woman aged 55 to 70 with COVID-19, enrolled during active disease. Material for sequencing was peripheral blood. The rearranged chain carries TRBV5-1 and TRBJ2-2; TRBD1 lines up with 7 middle nucleotides. CDR3 protein: CASSPLWTGPENTGELFF. The base sequence is TGCGCCAGCAGCCCACTCTGGACAGGCCCAGAGAACACCGGGGAGCTGTTTTTT. Supplemented by the reference TRBV5-1 and TRBJ2-2 proteins around the CDR3, the complete variable domain is KAGVTQTPRYLIKTRGQQVTLSCSPISGHRSVSWYQQTPGQGLQFLFEYFSETQRNKGNFPGRFSGRQFSNSRSEMNVSTLELGDSALYLCASSPLWTGPENTGELFFGEGSRLTVL.